This note documents a single T cell receptor beta chain sequence. The record originates from a study of blood T cell repertoires in COVID-19. Study-level background: PBMCs, B-cell-depleted T cells, or T cells provided the cDNA or gDNA that made up the material.

The protocol was immunoSEQ multiplex PCR, while the TCRdb copy is restricted to in-frame clones and leaves out a portion. This sample has some 290,000 clones, with around 90% found just once. Germline V lookup: CDR1 SGHRS, CDR2 YFSETQ. Trimming shortened V by 2 bases and J by 8 bases, and 17 bases separated the two germline ends. The CDR3 sequence is 15 residues long. V gene TRBV5-1 combines with J gene TRBJ2-4; D not resolved. This clonotype was sampled from a woman in her forties or fifties who had recovered from COVID-19. Sample: peripheral blood. The CDR3 sequence is CASSFFNHVQDIQYF. The CDR3 region has the DNA TGCGCCAGCAGCTTTTTCAACCACGTCCAGGACATTCAGTACTTC.